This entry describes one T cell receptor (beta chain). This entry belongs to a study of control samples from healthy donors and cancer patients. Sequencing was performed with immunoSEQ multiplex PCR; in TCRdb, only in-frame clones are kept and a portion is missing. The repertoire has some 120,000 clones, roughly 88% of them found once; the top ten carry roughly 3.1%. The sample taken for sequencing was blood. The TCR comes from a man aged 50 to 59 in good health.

CDR3 nucleotide sequence: TGTGCCAGCAGTTCGCCCTCAGGGGACTATGGCTACACCTTC. Translating it yields CASSSPSGDYGYTF. The gene calls are TRBV28 and TRBJ1-2; possibly TRBD1 for D (6 bases). Between the trimmed V and J ends, which lost 4 bases and 3 bases, there was a span of 12 bases. The CDR3 consists of 14 residues. Germline-derived CDR1 and CDR2 are MDHEN and SYDVKM.